Listed below are T cell receptor beta chains from one sample, sequenced in a study of shared clonotypes between healthy human individuals. The table came from immunoSEQ multiplex PCR; TCRdb's copy has only in-frame clones and leaves some out. The sample yields about 470,000 clones, roughly 83% seen once. The specimen was PBMCs. The source is a woman in her 40s in good health. Some clones in this sample may be carry-over from other donors' samples. Both conserved end residues are part of each CDR3. D genes are given only for firm matches. Size values are once, few and many counts, or a class for expanded clones, and some rows have none.

>15|TRBV21-1|NA|TRBJ1-4|NA
TGTGCCAGCAGCAAAGGGGGCAGGGTTTTCGAAAAACTGTTTTTT
CASSKGGRVFEKLFF
>13|TRBV5-1|NA|TRBJ2-5|NA
TGCGCCAGCAGCCGGTTTGGATCCGAGACCCAGTACTTC
CASSRFGSETQYF
>14|TRBV5-1|NA|TRBJ2-3|NA
TGCGCCAGCAGCCGTGTGGGATTCACAGATACGCAGTATTTT
CASSRVGFTDTQYF
>14|TRBV2|NA|TRBJ1-5|NA
TGTGCCAGCAGTCCGGGACTGGCCGATCAGCCCCAGCATTTT
CASSPGLADQPQHF
>13|TRBV6-1|NA|TRBJ1-1|NA
TGTGCCAGCAAGAGGGGGTCACAGACTGAAGCTTTCTTT
CASKRGSQTEAFF
>14|TRBV4-2|NA|TRBJ2-7|NA
TGTGCCAGCAGCCAAAACGTCGGGGGTTACGAGCAGTACTTC
CASSQNVGGYEQYF
>14|TRBV7-8|NA|TRBJ1-4|NA
TGTGCCAGCAGCTTAGTAGGCGACAATGAAAAACTGTTTTTT
CASSLVGDNEKLFF
>13|TRBV29-1|NA|TRBJ2-7|NA
TGCAGCGTTGAGGTACCGGGGACCTACGAGCAGTACTTC
CSVEVPGTYEQYF
>13|TRBV5-6|NA|TRBJ1-2|once
TGTGCCAGCAGCTCAGGGGTTAACTATGGCTACACCTTC
CASSSGVNYGYTF
>12|TRBV28|NA|TRBJ1-4|NA
TGTGCCAGCAGTTTAATGGGGGAAAAACTGTTTTTT
CASSLMGEKLFF
>15|TRBV7-9|NA|TRBJ2-7|NA
TGTGCCAGCAGCCCTCGGACTCAAGGGGGGAATCTGCAGTACTTC
CASSPRTQGGNLQYF
>15|TRBV28|NA|TRBJ1-5|NA
TGTGCCAGCAGTTTAGCGACAGGCTTAAATCAGCCCCAGCATTTT
CASSLATGLNQPQHF
>13|TRBV7-2|NA|TRBJ1-2|few
TGTGCCAGCAGCTTAGTTGGCGGCGGTGGCTACACCTTC
CASSLVGGGGYTF
>17|TRBV28|TRBD1|TRBJ1-1|NA
TGTGCCAGCAGTACCCGGGACAGGGGGCCCTCGAGGACTGAAGCTTTCTTT
CASSTRDRGPSRTEAFF
>15|TRBV5-1|TRBD1|TRBJ1-1|once
TGCGCCAGCAGCTTGGCCCCGACAGGGGGGACTGAAGCTTTCTTT
CASSLAPTGGTEAFF
>14|TRBV19|NA|TRBJ2-3|few
TGTGCCAGTACGGTGGGGTTTGGCACAGATACGCAGTATTTT
CASTVGFGTDTQYF
>13|TRBV10-3|NA|TRBJ2-2|NA
TGTGCCATCAGCCGAGACACTACCGGGGAGCTGTTTTTT
CAISRDTTGELFF
>17|TRBV4-1|NA|TRBJ2-1|NA
TGCGCCAGCAGCCAAGATGTGCGGGTGAGGCCTTACAATGAGCAGTTCTTC
CASSQDVRVRPYNEQFF